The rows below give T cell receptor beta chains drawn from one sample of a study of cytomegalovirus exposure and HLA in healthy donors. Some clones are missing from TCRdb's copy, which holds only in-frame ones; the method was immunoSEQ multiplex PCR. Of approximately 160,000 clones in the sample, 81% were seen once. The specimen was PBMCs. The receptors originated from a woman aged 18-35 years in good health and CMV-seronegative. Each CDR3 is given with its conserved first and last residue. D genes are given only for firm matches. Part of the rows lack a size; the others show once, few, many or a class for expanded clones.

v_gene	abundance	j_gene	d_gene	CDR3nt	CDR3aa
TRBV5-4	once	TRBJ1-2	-	TGTGCCAGCAGCTTGGCCTATGGGCAAGTGGGTTATGGCTACACCTTC	CASSLAYGQVGYGYTF
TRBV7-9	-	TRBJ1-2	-	TGTGCCAGCAGCTTAGTTCAGTGGACTGTAGACTTTAACTATGGCTACACCTTC	CASSLVQWTVDFNYGYTF
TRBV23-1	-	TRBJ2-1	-	TGCGCCAGCAGTCAATTAGGAGGTTGCTCCTACAATGAGCAGTTCTTC	CASSQLGGCSYNEQFF
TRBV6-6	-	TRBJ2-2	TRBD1	TGTGCCAGCAGTACCCCGGGACAGGGTCTAGAGGAGCTGTTTTTT	CASSTPGQGLEELFF
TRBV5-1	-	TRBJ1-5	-	TGCGCCAGCAGCCAAGAAGGGGTCCAGCCCCAGCATTTT	CASSQEGVQPQHF
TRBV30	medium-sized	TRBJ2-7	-	TGTGCCTGGAGTGGGGGCACGACCACCTACGAGCAGTACTTC	CAWSGGTTTYEQYF
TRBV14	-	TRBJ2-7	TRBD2	TGTGCCAGCAGCCGCGGACTAGCGGGGCGCTACGAGCAGTACTTC	CASSRGLAGRYEQYF
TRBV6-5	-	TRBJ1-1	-	TGTGCCAGCAGTTTAATGGGGCCTTCCTGGACAGAAGCTTTCTTT	CASSLMGPSWTEAFF
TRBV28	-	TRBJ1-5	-	TGTGCCAGCCGACAGGTGGCACGTCAGCCCCAGCATTTT	CASRQVARQPQHF
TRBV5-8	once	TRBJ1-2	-	TGTGCCAGCAGCTTGGTCGACAAACGCTATGGCTACACCTTC	CASSLVDKRYGYTF
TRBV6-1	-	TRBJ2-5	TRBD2	TGTGCCAGCAGTGACCTCGGGGCGGGAGGGCCCGGGACCCAGTACTTC	CASSDLGAGGPGTQYF
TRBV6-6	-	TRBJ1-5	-	TGTGCCAGCAGCTTCTCGTTCGGGGGCAATCAGCCCCAGCATTTT	CASSFSFGGNQPQHF